The source of this TCR beta chain is a study of identifying expanded T cells in peripheral blood. The protocol was immunoSEQ multiplex PCR, while the TCRdb copy is restricted to in-frame clones and leaves out a portion. Of 100,000 to 110,000 clones listed, around 90% are singletons. The CDR3 covers 15 residues. V was pared by 3 bases and J by 0 bases, with 3 bases of the junction left unmatched. The V gene's germline CDR1 is SGHNT and CDR2 YYREEE (reference sequence). During the collection period, no donor immune events like infections were recorded. This clonotype was sampled from a person between 18 and 75 years old in good health. The rearrangement links TRBV5-4 to TRBJ1-1; 9 nucleotides match TRBD1. Source material: blood. DNA of the CDR3: TGTGCCAGCAGCTCAGGGACAGGGCTGAACACTGAAGCTTTCTTT. This codes for CASSSGTGLNTEAFF.